The 28 T cell receptor beta chains below come from one sample, sequenced in a study of blood T cell repertoires in COVID-19 (dated by TCRdb to 2019 to 2021). The library was prepared using the immunoSEQ multiplex PCR assay. The immuneACCESS repertoire file appears here via TCRdb, limited to in-frame rearrangements. These files lack a portion of the clones; in checked studies, under half of the deficit traces to unresolved V genes, and the cause of the others is not known. The sample data list about 300,000 clones, and under 90% of these were observed just once. The top ten constitute 2.5% to 3.5% of the sample. The sequenced sample was PBMCs or T cells enriched from blood (not recorded which). Receptor source: a woman in her forties or fifties who had been exposed to COVID-19.

The V gene is TRBV7-2, the J gene TRBJ1-1, with a tentative D call TRBD1 (6 bases). V lost 2 bases and J lost 2, with 12 bases in between. The CDR3 contains 15 residues. CDR1 and CDR2 (germline): SGHTA, FQGNSA. The CDR3 nucleotides read TGTGCCAGCAGCTTATGGGCGACAGGTAACACTGAAGCTTTCTTT. Its translation: CASSLWATGNTEAFF.

V and J are TRBV28 and TRBJ1-6, with TRBD1 matching 8 bases. The CDR3 covers 16 residues. Losses at the gene ends were 6 bases for V and 9 bases for J; bases not matched to a gene: 13. Germline V gene sequence: CDR1 MDHEN, CDR2 SYDVKM. The CDR3 region is CASSTPGGVIGSPLHF. The CDR3 coding sequence is TGTGCCAGCAGCACCCCAGGGGGCGTTATCGGTTCACCCCTCCACTTT.

The rearrangement uses TRBV7-8 and TRBJ2-2; TRBD1 agrees at 9 bases. Per the germline V gene, CDR1 is SGHVS and CDR2 is FQNEAQ. With V trimmed by 6 bases and J by 4 bases, 3 bases remained unmatched. CDR3 size: 14 residues. Written as DNA, the CDR3 is TGTGCCAGCAGGACAGGGGGAGTCACCGGGGAGCTGTTTTTT. Protein: CASRTGGVTGELFF.

The table lists this clone with a count of one. The chain has TRBV24-1 and TRBJ1-1, with TRBD1 identical over 7 bases. The CDR3 loop spans 13 amino acids. Germline CDR1 KGHDR, CDR2 SFDVKD. The V and J ends lost 7 bases and 5 bases, in that order; junction bases with no gene match: 6. CDR3: CATRSTGSTEAFF. The CDR3 nucleotides read TGTGCCACCAGGTCGACAGGGAGTACTGAAGCTTTCTTT.

The chain couples TRBV28 to TRBJ2-5, with 10 positions matching TRBD1. V shed 7 bases and J 0 bases; nucleotides not matched to a gene: 11. CDR3 length equals 17 residues. CDR1 and CDR2 from the germline V gene are MDHEN and SYDVKM. CDR3: CASTPSAGQGYQETQYF. The DNA of the CDR3 is TGTGCCAGCACCCCCAGTGCGGGACAGGGGTACCAAGAGACCCAGTACTTC.

CDR3 sequence (DNA): TGTGCCAGCAGTCCCTGGACAGTCACAACTAATGAAAAACTGTTTTTT. It yields the protein CASSPWTVTTNEKLFF. The chain combines TRBV27 with TRBJ1-4, with D tentatively TRBD1 (6 bases). CDR1 and CDR2 from the germline V gene are MNHEY and SMNVEV (reference sequence). Trimming cost V 5 bases and J 0 bases, with 13 bases left between them. The CDR3 is made up of 16 amino acids.

The chain couples TRBV28 to TRBJ1-2; D is ambiguous. Germline V gene data show CDR1 as MDHEN and CDR2 as SYDVKM. The CDR3 is 12 residues long. Between the trimmed V and J ends, which lost 7 bases and 0 bases, there was a span of 6 bases. The CDR3 here is CASTGPNYGYTF. CDR3 nucleotides: TGTGCCAGCACAGGCCCTAACTATGGCTACACCTTC.

The genes are TRBV18 and TRBJ1-6; 7 positions match TRBD1. The J segment lost 2 bases and the V segment lost 9 bases, leaving 7 bases of the junction unmatched. In germline, CDR1 is KGHSH, CDR2 LQKENI. CDR3 length: 15 amino acids. The CDR3 loop reads CASSPGQTYNSPLHF. The CDR3 DNA sequence: TGTGCCAGTTCTCCGGGACAGACCTATAATTCACCCCTCCACTTT.

The J gene is TRBJ1-1, the V gene TRBV6-6; a weak D match, TRBD1 (6 bases). This CDR3 contains 17 residues. From germline, CDR1 is MNHNY and CDR2 SVGAGI (reference sequence). The V end was cut by 5 bases, the J end by 1 base, with 20 bases between. In DNA, the CDR3 is TGTGCCAGCAGTCTACTCGGTGCCACAGGGAAGAACACTGAAGCTTTCTTT. It yields the protein CASSLLGATGKNTEAFF.

CDR3 loop: CASSEYSGQRNTEAFF. In DNA form, the CDR3 reads TGCGCCAGCAGTGAGTATTCGGGACAGAGAAACACTGAAGCTTTCTTT. The chain is built from TRBV10-2 and TRBJ1-1, with TRBD1 matching over 7 bases. CDR1 and CDR2 from the germline V gene are WSHSY and SAAADI. Trimming removed 1 base from V and 2 bases from J; junction bases left unmatched: 7. The CDR3 runs to 16 residues.

The chain combines TRBV5-4 with TRBJ2-2; 8 nucleotides align to TRBD2. With 4 bases clipped from V and 7 bases from J, the junction kept 18 bases outside the gene matches. The germline V gene has CDR1 SGHNT and CDR2 YYREEE (reference sequence). CDR3 size: 18 residues. CDR3 DNA: TGTGCCAGCAGCCCACCCCCACTACGGGGGGGCGACGGCGGGGAGCTGTTTTTT. Its translation: CASSPPPLRGGDGGELFF.

This clone was recorded only once. This chain joins TRBV4-2 and TRBJ2-7; D possibly corresponds to TRBD2 (6 bases). The germline gives CDR1 LGHNA, CDR2 YNFKEQ. The CDR3 is made up of 14 amino acids. Trimming stripped 4 bases from V and 2 bases from J, with 12 bases between. CDR3: CASSPLPGAYEQYF. The CDR3 nucleotides read TGTGCCAGCAGCCCGCTTCCGGGGGCCTACGAGCAGTACTTC.

V usage is TRBV3-1 (or the pseudogene TRBV3-2) and J usage is TRBJ2-1; 14 nucleotides match TRBD2. CDR3 length: 20 amino acids. Trimming at V came to 0 bases and at J to 1 base, leaving 8 bases not matched to a gene. CDR1 is LGHDT and CDR2 is YNNKEL in the germline V gene (reference sequence). The chain's CDR3 is CASSQEGGTSGGVSYNEQFF. Here the CDR3 DNA reads TGTGCCAGCAGCCAAGAGGGAGGGACTAGCGGGGGTGTTTCCTACAATGAGCAGTTCTTC.

This clone showed up just a few times. The rearrangement links TRBV10-3 to TRBJ1-1; no clear D. Germline CDR1 reads ENHRY; CDR2 reads SYGVKD. V lost 4 bases to trimming and J lost 0 bases, with 9 bases between them. This CDR3 region has 14 residues. The CDR3 loop reads CAISGELMNTEAFF. The CDR3 DNA is TGTGCCATCAGTGGAGAGCTAATGAACACTGAAGCTTTCTTT.

This clone came up once. The V gene is TRBV5-1, the J gene TRBJ2-7, with D possibly TRBD1 on 6 matching bases. CDR3 length: 16 amino acids. Trimming stripped 4 bases from V and 0 bases from J, with 17 bases between. Germline V gene lookup returns CDR1 SGHRS and CDR2 YFSETQ. The CDR3 region is CASSLGGGGFSYEQYF. CDR3 coding DNA: TGCGCCAGCAGCCTCGGAGGTGGGGGCTTCTCCTACGAGCAGTACTTC. Based on the CDR3 plus reference TRBV5-1 and TRBJ2-7, the full variable domain is KAGVTQTPRYLIKTRGQQVTLSCSPISGHRSVSWYQQTPGQGLQFLFEYFSETQRNKGNFPGRFSGRQFSNSRSEMNVSTLELGDSALYLCASSLGGGGFSYEQYFGPGTRLTVT.

The J gene is TRBJ2-1, the V gene TRBV29-1; TRBD1 agrees at 9 bases. CDR3 length: 14 amino acids. From germline, CDR1 is SQVTM and CDR2 ANQGSEA. J was trimmed by 9 bases and V by 6 bases; bases with no gene match: 12. The CDR3, as DNA: TGCAGCGTCTCGATCGGGACAGGGAAAGGTGAGCAGTTCTTC. It yields the protein CSVSIGTGKGEQFF.

This sequence joins TRBV7-9 and TRBJ2-7, with 10 bases aligning to TRBD1. Per germline, CDR1 SEHNR and CDR2 FQNEAQ (reference sequence). The CDR3 length is 19 residues. V was clipped by 5 bases and J by 0 bases; unmatched bases: 16. CDR3 sequence: CASSQDPGQGPTFSYEQYF. The CDR3 DNA sequence: TGTGCCAGCAGCCAAGACCCGGGACAGGGGCCCACTTTCTCCTACGAGCAGTACTTC.

The chain employs TRBV7-2 and TRBJ2-3, with 11 bases fitting TRBD2. CDR1 SGHTA and CDR2 FQGNSA come from the germline V gene. This CDR3 region has 15 residues. J lost 5 bases, V lost 5 bases, and 6 bases had no gene match. CDR3 DNA sequence: TGTGCCAGCAGCATTAGCGGGGGGGCCGGAGATACGCAGTATTTT. It yields the protein CASSISGGAGDTQYF.

V is TRBV12-3 or TRBV12-4 and J is TRBJ2-7; unclear D gene. CDR3 size: 11 residues. The V gene lost 2 bases and the J gene lost 3 bases, with 2 bases spanning the gap. CDR3 loop: CASSLYYEQYF. As DNA, the CDR3 is TGTGCCAGCAGTTTATACTACGAGCAGTACTTC.

The genes are TRBV19 and TRBJ2-7; D possibly corresponds to TRBD2 (6 bases). The ends were cut back, 3 bases at V and 1 base at J, with 16 bases in the middle. Per germline, CDR1 LNHDA and CDR2 SQIVND (reference sequence). The CDR3 runs to 16 residues. The CDR3 sequence: CASSIRSGTVSYEQYF. Written as DNA, the CDR3 is TGTGCCAGTAGTATCCGTTCAGGGACTGTGTCCTACGAGCAGTACTTC.

V is TRBV19 and J is TRBJ2-7; possibly TRBD1 for D (5 bases). The CDR3 runs 13 residues. Germline V gene data show CDR1 as LNHDA and CDR2 as SQIVND (reference sequence). With 4 bases removed from V and 6 bases from J, the gap between germline ends came to 13 bases. The CDR3 DNA follows: TGTGCCAGTAGTACCCCGCCTAGGGGCGAGCAGTACTTC. It specifies CASSTPPRGEQYF.

The V gene is TRBV5-1, the J gene TRBJ2-1; 11 bases map to TRBD2. Germline V gives CDR1 SGHRS, CDR2 YFSETQ. V gave up 4 bases and J gave up 6 bases; unmatched junction bases: 18. CDR3 size: 19 residues. DNA for the CDR3: TGCGCCAGCAGCATCGGACAGCCCTTAGCGGGGGGGCGGTTCAATGAGCAGTTCTTC. As protein: CASSIGQPLAGGRFNEQFF.

V usage is TRBV27 and J usage is TRBJ1-6, with D possibly TRBD1 on 6 matching bases. This CDR3 has 15 amino acids. Germline V CDR1 and CDR2: MNHEY, SMNVEV (reference sequence). The V end lost 6 bases, the J end lost 3 bases, and 12 bases lay between the germline ends. As DNA, the CDR3 is TGTGCCAGCAGACCTCAGGGGTTCTATAATTCACCCCTCCACTTT. This codes for CASRPQGFYNSPLHF.

This clone has a single count. The V and J genes are TRBV6-4 and TRBJ2-3; 8 bases agree with TRBD2. In germline, CDR1 is MRHNA, CDR2 SNTAGT. CDR3 length equals 15 residues. V dropped 5 bases and J dropped 6; count of bases not matched to a gene: 10. CDR3 region: CASSPVGGGVDTQYF. The CDR3 nucleotides read TGTGCCAGCAGTCCCGTCGGGGGGGGCGTGGATACGCAGTATTTT.

This clone appeared a single time. The chain employs TRBV5-1 and TRBJ1-6, with 8 positions matching TRBD1. The CDR3 length is 14 residues. Germline trimming cut 4 bases from V and 8 bases from J; bases unmatched to any gene: 5. The germline CDR1 and CDR2 sequences are SGHRS and YFSETQ. In DNA form, the CDR3 reads TGCGCCAGCAGCCTAGGGACAGGAGATTCACCCCTCCACTTT. Its translation: CASSLGTGDSPLHF.

This chain joins TRBV2 and TRBJ1-4; the match to TRBD1 covers 7 bases. V lost 2 bases and J lost 5; bases outside the gene matches: 5. This CDR3 is 15 amino acids long. In germline, CDR1 is SNHLY, CDR2 FYNNEI. The CDR3, as DNA: TGTGCCAGCAGTGAATTCCAGGGGGTAAATGAAAAACTGTTTTTT. Translation: CASSEFQGVNEKLFF.

Only a few counts were recorded for this clone. The rearrangement uses TRBV6-1 and TRBJ1-1, with D unresolved. CDR3 length: 13 residues. Germline CDR1 is MNHNS and CDR2 is SASEGT. Trimming cost V 3 bases and J 1 base, with 6 bases left between them. CDR3 loop: CASSDRPNTEAFF. CDR3 nucleotide sequence: TGTGCCAGCAGTGACAGGCCGAACACTGAAGCTTTCTTT.

The J gene is TRBJ2-3, the V gene TRBV3-1 (or the pseudogene TRBV3-2); maybe TRBD1 (5 bases). V lost 0 bases, J lost 1 base, and 11 bases lay in between. This CDR3 has 16 amino acids. The V gene's germline CDR1 is LGHDT and CDR2 YNNKEL (reference sequence). The CDR3 reads CASSQDLGLGTDTQYF. DNA for the CDR3: TGTGCCAGCAGCCAAGATTTGGGGCTTGGCACAGATACGCAGTATTTT.